The 27 T cell receptor beta chains below all came from one sample that was sequenced in a study of T-cell memory formation after mild COVID-19. TCRdb reprocessed the 5' RACE reads with MiXCR, giving one entry per CDR3 protein. This sample yields some 450,000 distinct CDR3 sequences, of which 20% are seen a single time; 7.5% to 9.5% belongs to the top ten. The sequencing sample was made of PBMCs or a T cell subset sorted from them (not recorded which). The receptors were gathered from an adult woman who had mild COVID-19 (a few samples of this study predate the infection). Cell type and time point are not known.

This chain links TRBV7-9 with TRBJ2-7, with 7 nucleotides matching TRBD1. The germline V gene has CDR1 SEHNR and CDR2 FQNEAQ (reference sequence). V dropped 5 bases and J dropped 5; count of bases not matched to a gene: 12. This CDR3 is built from 15 residues. CDR3 in DNA: TGTGCCAGCAGCCACACCGACAGGGTGGTGGACGAGCAGTACTTC. Residues: CASSHTDRVVDEQYF.

This clonotype was counted between two and nine times. The chain carries TRBV5-6 and TRBJ2-2; D remains ambiguous. The CDR3 sequence is 13 residues long. Trimming took off 0 bases at V and 7 bases at J, with 7 bases between the two ends. CDR1 and CDR2 from the germline V gene are SGHDT and YYEEEE. For the CDR3, the DNA is TGTGCCAGCAGCTTGGCACAGAGCGGGGAGCTGTTTTTT. It encodes CASSLAQSGELFF.

The sample holds a few counts of this clonotype. The CDR3 protein is CASSSAPGLSESYEQYF. The CDR3 DNA reads TGTGCCAGCAGCTCCGCGCCCGGACTGTCTGAGTCCTACGAGCAGTACTTC. The V call is TRBV7-9, the J call TRBJ2-7, with D perhaps TRBD2 (5 bases). This CDR3 comprises 17 residues. V gave up 4 bases and J gave up 1 base, with 20 bases separating them. Looked up from germline, CDR1 is SEHNR and CDR2 is FQNEAQ (reference sequence).

The V gene is TRBV7-9, the J gene TRBJ2-7; D is ambiguous. CDR1 is SEHNR, CDR2 FQNEAQ, per germline (reference sequence). Between the trimmed V and J ends, which lost 1 base and 0 bases, there was a span of 13 bases. The CDR3 totals 16 residues. The DNA for the CDR3 is TGTGCCAGCAGCTTAGTAAGGTGGGAAAGCTCCTACGAGCAGTACTTC. Its translation is CASSLVRWESSYEQYF.

This clonotype was seen a handful of times. The V call is TRBV21-1, the J call TRBJ2-7. TRBV21-1 constitutes a pseudogene. There are 10 residues in the CDR3. CDR3 residues: CASPVYEQYF. CDR3 coding DNA: TGTGCCAGCCCGGTCTACGAGCAGTACTTC.

The genes are TRBV20-1 and TRBJ1-1, with D tentatively TRBD1 (5 bases). V was pared by 3 bases and J by 4 bases, with 15 bases between. This CDR3 region has 14 residues. Germline lookup yields CDR1 DFQATT and CDR2 SNEGSKA (reference sequence). The CDR3 nucleotides read TGCAGTGCTAGGGGAGGGGTTCCGGGCACTGAAGCTTTCTTT. This encodes CSARGGVPGTEAFF.

This sequence joins TRBV2 and TRBJ1-2, with a tentative D call TRBD1 (6 bases). CDR1 and CDR2 from the germline V gene are SNHLY and FYNNEI. With 6 bases removed from V and 0 bases from J, the gap between germline ends came to 11 bases. The CDR3 has 14 residues. The CDR3 sequence: CASRPRQANYGYTF. The CDR3 DNA reads TGTGCCAGCAGGCCTAGACAGGCTAACTATGGCTACACCTTC.

This clonotype turned up a few times. The chain employs TRBV20-1 and TRBJ2-7; perhaps TRBD2 as D (7 bases). This CDR3 spans 14 amino acids. Germline CDR1 is DFQATT and CDR2 is SNEGSKA (reference sequence). V was shortened by 2 bases and J by 7 bases, with 18 bases between the two germline ends. CDR3: CSARRGRASGEQYF. The CDR3 DNA is TGCAGTGCTAGAAGGGGGAGGGCCTCGGGAGAGCAGTACTTC.

Only a few counts were recorded for this clonotype. This chain uses TRBV3-1 with TRBJ2-6; 8 positions agree with TRBD1. With V trimmed by 7 bases and J by 0 bases, 8 bases remained unmatched. Germline assignment: CDR1 LGHDT and CDR2 YNNKEL (reference sequence). The CDR3 covers 17 residues. This CDR3 is CASTRTGGYSGANVLTF. For the CDR3, the DNA is TGTGCCAGCACCCGTACAGGGGGTTACTCTGGGGCCAACGTCCTGACTTTC.

The table lists this clonotype with a few counts. The chain is built from TRBV3-1 and TRBJ1-5, with D perhaps matching TRBD1 (6 bases). This CDR3 has 15 amino acids. With 3 bases removed from V and 4 bases from J, the gap between germline ends came to 13 bases. Germline CDR1 LGHDT, CDR2 YNNKEL (reference sequence). CDR3 amino acids: CASSHRQAPNQPQHF. CDR3 DNA: TGTGCCAGCAGCCACCGACAGGCACCGAATCAGCCCCAGCATTTT.

This clonotype was observed a handful of times. The CDR3: CASSPDGAGETQYF. CDR3 DNA: TGTGCCAGCAGTCCTGACGGGGCGGGAGAGACCCAGTACTTC. The chain is built from TRBV12-3 or TRBV12-4 and TRBJ2-5, with D perhaps given as TRBD1 or TRBD2 (5 bases each). The CDR3 has 14 amino acids. Trimming pared 5 bases from V and 4 bases from J, leaving 14 bases between.

A few counts support this clonotype. The chain employs TRBV30 and TRBJ2-1, with 12 bases fitting TRBD1. Germline assignment: CDR1 GTSNPN and CDR2 SVGIG (reference sequence). With 1 base clipped from V and 10 bases from J, the junction kept 5 bases outside the gene matches. The CDR3 extends over 14 amino acids. CDR3 protein: CAWSAGQGAGEQFF. CDR3 DNA sequence: TGTGCCTGGAGTGCGGGACAGGGGGCCGGGGAGCAGTTCTTC.

This chain links TRBV2 with TRBJ1-1; D not resolved. Germline values: CDR1 SNHLY, CDR2 FYNNEI. This CDR3 contains 14 residues. Trimming cost V 5 bases and J 4 bases, with 14 bases left between them. This CDR3 reads CASSSDARGTEAFF. CDR3 DNA sequence: TGTGCCAGCAGTTCGGACGCCCGGGGCACTGAAGCTTTCTTT.

The chain recombines TRBV5-1 with TRBJ1-1; D is undetermined. Germline values: CDR1 SGHRS, CDR2 YFSETQ. The CDR3 spans 14 residues. The germline V and J ends were trimmed by 0 bases and 4 bases, with 10 bases remaining between them. As DNA, the CDR3 is TGCGCCAGCAGCTTGGTCCTGGGCACCACTGAAGCTTTCTTT. Protein: CASSLVLGTTEAFF.

In its sample, this clonotype was seen a few times. This chain uses TRBV6-5 with TRBJ2-7; tentative D call: TRBD1 (5 bases). Germline loops: CDR1 MNHEY, CDR2 SVGAGI. The CDR3 has 18 amino acids. V lost 2 bases and J lost 4, with 24 bases in between. CDR3 amino acids: CASSYRSEGAKLIYEQYF. The CDR3, as DNA: TGTGCCAGCAGTTACAGGTCGGAAGGGGCGAAATTAATTTACGAGCAGTACTTC.

This clonotype showed up just a few times. The V call is TRBV4-1, the J call TRBJ1-2; D might be TRBD1 (6 bases). V shed 0 bases and J shed 6 bases, with 11 bases lying between them. Germline-derived CDR1 and CDR2 are MGHRA and YSYEKL. The CDR3 consists of 14 residues. CDR3 in DNA: TGCGCCAGCAGCCAAGATGGGGAGGGGGATGGCTACACCTTC. It specifies CASSQDGEGDGYTF.

This chain links TRBV5-4 with TRBJ2-7, with D perhaps assigned TRBD1 or TRBD2 (6 bases each). CDR1 and CDR2 (germline): SGHNT, YYREEE (reference sequence). This CDR3 contains 15 residues. With 0 bases removed from V and 5 bases from J, the gap between germline ends came to 15 bases. The CDR3 protein is CASSLGGPGDDEQYF. For the CDR3, the DNA is TGTGCCAGCAGCTTGGGGGGGCCGGGGGACGACGAGCAGTACTTC. Drawing the rest from reference TRBV5-4 and TRBJ2-7, the complete variable domain is ETGVTQSPTHLIKTRGQQVTLRCSSQSGHNTVSWYQQALGQGPQFIFQYYREEENGRGNFPPRFSGLQFPNYSSELNVNALELDDSALYLCASSLGGPGDDEQYFGPGTRLTVT.

Only a few counts were recorded for this clonotype. The gene calls are TRBV12-3 or TRBV12-4 and TRBJ2-1, with TRBD2 identical over 9 bases. The CDR3 loop spans 15 amino acids. Germline trimming cut 7 bases from V and 4 bases from J; bases unmatched to any gene: 8. The CDR3 here is CASTPGLATYNEQFF. The CDR3 DNA reads TGTGCCAGCACTCCGGGACTAGCAACTTACAATGAGCAGTTCTTC.

This rearrangement joins TRBV15 to TRBJ2-7; D gene unclear. Germline V gives CDR1 LNHNV, CDR2 YYDKDF (reference sequence). Trimming removed 3 bases from V and 5 bases from J, with 20 bases in between. The length of the CDR3 is 16 residues. CDR3 coding DNA: TGTGCCACCAGCAGCCGACGCCTCCGCGGTTTGCACGAGCAGTACTTC. Its translation: CATSSRRLRGLHEQYF. The full variable domain, rest sourced from reference TRBV15 and TRBJ2-7, is DAMVIQNPRYQVTQFGKPVTLSCSQTLNHNVMYWYQQKSSQAPKLLFHYYDKDFNNEADTPDNFQSRRPNTSFCFLDIRSPGLGDTAMYLCATSSRRLRGLHEQYFGPGTRLTVT.

This clonotype has just a few counts. The gene calls are TRBV5-1 and TRBJ2-3; TRBD1 aligns across 7 bases. Germline V gene sequence: CDR1 SGHRS, CDR2 YFSETQ. This CDR3 has 14 amino acids. The trim removed 4 bases at V and 5 bases at J, leaving 7 bases unmatched. The CDR3 sequence: CASSLTGSGDTQYF. Written as DNA, the CDR3 is TGCGCCAGCAGCCTGACAGGGTCCGGAGATACGCAGTATTTT.

V usage is TRBV3-1 and J usage is TRBJ2-7; TRBD1 matches 7 bases. This CDR3 is 14 amino acids long. Germline V gene data show CDR1 as LGHDT and CDR2 as YNNKEL (reference sequence). V gave up 5 bases and J gave up 5 bases; unmatched junction bases: 9. Here the CDR3 DNA reads TGTGCCAGCAGCAGCCGACAGGGTCTCCACGAGCAGTACTTC. It encodes CASSSRQGLHEQYF.

The chain recombines TRBV7-9 with TRBJ2-7; D is undetermined. Germline CDR1 reads SEHNR; CDR2 reads FQNEAQ (reference sequence). The V end lost 4 bases, the J end lost 5 bases, and 15 bases lay between the germline ends. The CDR3 extends over 14 amino acids. The chain's CDR3 is CASSSKAPADEQYF. CDR3 in DNA: TGTGCCAGCAGCTCCAAGGCCCCAGCCGACGAGCAGTACTTC.

This clonotype was counted many times. This chain links TRBV7-8 with TRBJ2-1; TRBD1 matches at 7 bases. This CDR3 has 16 residues. V trimming: 5 bases; J trimming: 0 bases; junction bases outside the gene matches: 7. Germline V gene lookup returns CDR1 SGHVS and CDR2 FQNEAQ. CDR3 residues: CASSPAWDSSYNEQFF. The CDR3 DNA reads as TGTGCCAGCAGCCCAGCCTGGGACAGCTCCTACAATGAGCAGTTCTTC.

The table lists this clonotype with a few counts. This chain joins TRBV27 and TRBJ2-2; tentatively, D is TRBD2 (6 bases). Germline V lookup: CDR1 MNHEY, CDR2 SMNVEV (reference sequence). The V end lost 2 bases, the J end lost 5 bases, and 15 bases lay between the germline ends. The CDR3 is 16 amino acids. The CDR3 reads CASSLTVNRETGELFF. The CDR3 region has the DNA TGTGCCAGCAGTTTAACCGTAAATCGGGAGACCGGGGAGCTGTTTTTT.

The gene calls are TRBV12-3 or TRBV12-4 and TRBJ2-3; D is perhaps TRBD2 (5 bases). The CDR3 is 14 residues long. Trimming took 1 base from V and 4 from J, leaving 9 bases between them. The CDR3 reads CASSLGRKADTQYF. The CDR3 DNA reads TGTGCCAGCAGTTTAGGGAGGAAGGCAGATACGCAGTATTTT.

V is TRBV20-1 and J is TRBJ2-7, with 14 bases identical to TRBD2. Germline V gives CDR1 DFQATT, CDR2 SNEGSKA (reference sequence). CDR3 size: 16 residues. V lost 2 bases to trimming and J lost 2 bases; unmatched junction nucleotides: 5. The DNA for the CDR3 is TGCAGTGCTAGAACGGGACTAGCGGGAGCCCCCTACGAGCAGTACTTC. This gives the protein CSARTGLAGAPYEQYF.

This chain uses TRBV7-8 with TRBJ2-2; TRBD2 matches 10 bases. Looked up from germline, CDR1 is SGHVS and CDR2 is FQNEAQ. This CDR3 comprises 15 residues. The junction had 6 bases not matched to a gene; V was cut back by 5 bases and J by 6 bases. The DNA of the CDR3 is TGTGCCAGCAGCGCCCCTAGCGGGAGTGCCGGGGAGCTGTTTTTT. It is translated as CASSAPSGSAGELFF.